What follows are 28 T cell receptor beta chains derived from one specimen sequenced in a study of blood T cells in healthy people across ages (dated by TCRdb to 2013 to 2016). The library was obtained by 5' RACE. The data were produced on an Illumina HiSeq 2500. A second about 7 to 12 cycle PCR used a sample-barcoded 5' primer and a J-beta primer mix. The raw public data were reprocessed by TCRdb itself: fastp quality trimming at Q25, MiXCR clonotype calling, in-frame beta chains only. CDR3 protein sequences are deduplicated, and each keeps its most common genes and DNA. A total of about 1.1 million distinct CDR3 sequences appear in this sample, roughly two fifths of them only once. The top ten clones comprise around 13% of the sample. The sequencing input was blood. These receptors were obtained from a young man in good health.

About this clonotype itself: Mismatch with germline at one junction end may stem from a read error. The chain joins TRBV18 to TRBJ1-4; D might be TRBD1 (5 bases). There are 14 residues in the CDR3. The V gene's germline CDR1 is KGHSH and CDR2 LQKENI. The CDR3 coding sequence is TGTGCCAGCCCACCTAGAGGGGACGATGAAAAACTGTTTTTT. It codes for CASPPRGDDEKLFF.

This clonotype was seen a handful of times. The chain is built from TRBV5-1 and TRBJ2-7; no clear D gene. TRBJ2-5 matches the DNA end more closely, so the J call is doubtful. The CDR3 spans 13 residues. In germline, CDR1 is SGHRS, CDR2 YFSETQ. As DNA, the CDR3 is TGCGCCAGCAGCTTCGCGGAACAAGAGACCCAGTACTTC. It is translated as CASSFAEQETQYF.

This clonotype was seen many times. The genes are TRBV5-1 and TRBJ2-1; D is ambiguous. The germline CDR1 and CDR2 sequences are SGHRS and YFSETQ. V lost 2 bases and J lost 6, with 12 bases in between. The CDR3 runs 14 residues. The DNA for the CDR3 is TGCGCCAGCAGCTTCGGTGGTATGGTCAATGAGCAGTTCTTC. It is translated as CASSFGGMVNEQFF.

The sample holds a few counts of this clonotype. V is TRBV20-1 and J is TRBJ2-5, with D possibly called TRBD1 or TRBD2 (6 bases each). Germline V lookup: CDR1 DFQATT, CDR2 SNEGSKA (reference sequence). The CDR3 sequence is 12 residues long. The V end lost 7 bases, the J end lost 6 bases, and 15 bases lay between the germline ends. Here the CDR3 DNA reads TGCAGTGTTCTCGGAGGGGGAAAGACCCAGTACTTC. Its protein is CSVLGGGKTQYF.

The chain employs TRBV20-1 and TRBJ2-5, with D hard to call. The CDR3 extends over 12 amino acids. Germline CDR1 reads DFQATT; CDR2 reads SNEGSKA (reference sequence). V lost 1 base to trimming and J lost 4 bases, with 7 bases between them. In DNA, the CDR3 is TGCAGTGCTAGAGGGCCCAGAGAGACCCAGTACTTC. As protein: CSARGPRETQYF.

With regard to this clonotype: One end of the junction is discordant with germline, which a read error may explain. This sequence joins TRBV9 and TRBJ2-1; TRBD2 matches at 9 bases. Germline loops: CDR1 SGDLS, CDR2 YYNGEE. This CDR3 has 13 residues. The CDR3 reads CASSVAGVDEQFF. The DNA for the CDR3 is TGCGCCAGCAGCGTAGCGGGGGTTGATGAGCAGTTCTTC. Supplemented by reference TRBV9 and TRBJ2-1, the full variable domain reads DSGVTQTPKHLITATGQRVTLRCSPRSGDLSVYWYQQSLDQGLQFLIQYYNGEERAKGNILERFSAQQFPDLHSELNLSSLELGDSALYFCASSVAGVDEQFFGPGTRLTVL.

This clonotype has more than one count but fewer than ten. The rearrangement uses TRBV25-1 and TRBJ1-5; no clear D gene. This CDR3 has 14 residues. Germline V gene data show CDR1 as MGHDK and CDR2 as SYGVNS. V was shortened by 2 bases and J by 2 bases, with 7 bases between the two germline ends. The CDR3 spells CASSEDGGNQPQHF. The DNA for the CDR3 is TGTGCCAGCAGTGAAGACGGGGGCAATCAGCCCCAGCATTTT.

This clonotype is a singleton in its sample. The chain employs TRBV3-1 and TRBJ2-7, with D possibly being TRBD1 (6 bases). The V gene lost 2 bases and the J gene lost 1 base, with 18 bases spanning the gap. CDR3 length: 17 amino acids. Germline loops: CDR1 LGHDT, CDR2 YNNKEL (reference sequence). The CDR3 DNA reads TGTGCCAGCAGCCAACTCCCCGCAGGGGCTGTTTCCTACGAGCAGTACTTC. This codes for CASSQLPAGAVSYEQYF.

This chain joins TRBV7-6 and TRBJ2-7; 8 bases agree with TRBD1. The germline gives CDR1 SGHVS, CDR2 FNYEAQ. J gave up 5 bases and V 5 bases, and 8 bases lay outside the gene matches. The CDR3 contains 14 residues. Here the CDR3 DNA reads TGTGCCAGCAGCCTGCGGACAGGGTCTAACGAGCAGTACTTC. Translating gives CASSLRTGSNEQYF.

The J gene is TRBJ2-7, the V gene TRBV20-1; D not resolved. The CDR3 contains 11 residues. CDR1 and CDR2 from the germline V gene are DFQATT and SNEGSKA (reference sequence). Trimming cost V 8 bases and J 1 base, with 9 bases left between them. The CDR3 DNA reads TGCAGTACTGCAGGTTCCTACGAGCAGTACTTC. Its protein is CSTAGSYEQYF.

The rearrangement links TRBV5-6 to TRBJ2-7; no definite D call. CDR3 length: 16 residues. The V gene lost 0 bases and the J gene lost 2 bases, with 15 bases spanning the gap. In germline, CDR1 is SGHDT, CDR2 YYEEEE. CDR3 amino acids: CASSLVSSEFAYEQYF. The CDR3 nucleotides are TGTGCCAGCAGCTTGGTTTCGTCGGAATTTGCCTACGAGCAGTACTTC.

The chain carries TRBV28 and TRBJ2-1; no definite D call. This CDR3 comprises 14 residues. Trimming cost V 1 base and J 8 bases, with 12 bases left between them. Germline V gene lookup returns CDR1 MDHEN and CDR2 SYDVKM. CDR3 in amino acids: CASSLSTPTDEQFF. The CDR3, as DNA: TGTGCCAGCAGTTTATCCACACCTACGGATGAGCAGTTCTTC.

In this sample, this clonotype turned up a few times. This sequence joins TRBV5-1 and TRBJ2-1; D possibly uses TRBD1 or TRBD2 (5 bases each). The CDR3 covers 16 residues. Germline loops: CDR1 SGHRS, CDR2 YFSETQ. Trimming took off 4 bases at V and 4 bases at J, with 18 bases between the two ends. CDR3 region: CASSRQPGTDYNEQFF. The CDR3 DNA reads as TGCGCCAGCAGCCGCCAACCCGGGACCGATTACAATGAGCAGTTCTTC. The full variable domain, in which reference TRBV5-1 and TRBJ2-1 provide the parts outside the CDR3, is KAGVTQTPRYLIKTRGQQVTLSCSPISGHRSVSWYQQTPGQGLQFLFEYFSETQRNKGNFPGRFSGRQFSNSRSEMNVSTLELGDSALYLCASSRQPGTDYNEQFFGPGTRLTVL.

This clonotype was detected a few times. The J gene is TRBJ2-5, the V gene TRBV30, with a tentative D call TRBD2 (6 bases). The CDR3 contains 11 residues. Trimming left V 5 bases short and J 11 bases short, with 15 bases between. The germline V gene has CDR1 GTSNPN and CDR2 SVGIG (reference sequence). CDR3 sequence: CAWSLANEQYF. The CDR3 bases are TGTGCCTGGTCACTAGCTAATGAGCAGTACTTC.

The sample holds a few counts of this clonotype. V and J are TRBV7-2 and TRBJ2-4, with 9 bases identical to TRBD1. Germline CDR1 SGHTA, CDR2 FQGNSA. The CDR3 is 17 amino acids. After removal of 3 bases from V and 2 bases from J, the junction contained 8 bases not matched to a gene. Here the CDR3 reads CASSFPPGQGPKNIQYF. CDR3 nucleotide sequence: TGTGCCAGCAGCTTCCCTCCGGGACAGGGTCCCAAAAACATTCAGTACTTC.

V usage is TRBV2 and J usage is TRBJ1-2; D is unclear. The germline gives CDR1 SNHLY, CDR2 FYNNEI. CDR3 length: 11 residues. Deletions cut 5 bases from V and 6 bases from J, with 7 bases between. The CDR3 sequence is CASSNSNGYTF. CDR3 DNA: TGTGCCAGCAGTAACAGCAATGGCTACACCTTC.

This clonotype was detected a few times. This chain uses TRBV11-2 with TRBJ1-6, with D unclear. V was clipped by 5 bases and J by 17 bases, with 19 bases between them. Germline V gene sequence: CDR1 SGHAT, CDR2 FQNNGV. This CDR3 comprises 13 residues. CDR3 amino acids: CASSPSGVSSFHF. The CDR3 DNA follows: TGTGCCAGCAGCCCTAGTGGGGTTTCCAGCTTCCACTTT.

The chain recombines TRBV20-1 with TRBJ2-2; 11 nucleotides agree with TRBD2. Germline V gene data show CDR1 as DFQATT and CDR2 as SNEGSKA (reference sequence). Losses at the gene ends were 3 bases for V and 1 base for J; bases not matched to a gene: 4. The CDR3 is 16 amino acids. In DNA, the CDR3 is TGCAGTGCTAGGCCTGGGACTAGCGGGAACACCGGGGAGCTGTTTTTT. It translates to CSARPGTSGNTGELFF.

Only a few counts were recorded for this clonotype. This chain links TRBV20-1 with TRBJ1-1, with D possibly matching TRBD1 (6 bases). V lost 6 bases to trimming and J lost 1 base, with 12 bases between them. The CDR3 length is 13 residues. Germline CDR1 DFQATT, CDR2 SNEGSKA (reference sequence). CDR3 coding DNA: TGCAGTGCCATAGGGGGGACGAACACTGAAGCTTTCTTT. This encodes CSAIGGTNTEAFF.

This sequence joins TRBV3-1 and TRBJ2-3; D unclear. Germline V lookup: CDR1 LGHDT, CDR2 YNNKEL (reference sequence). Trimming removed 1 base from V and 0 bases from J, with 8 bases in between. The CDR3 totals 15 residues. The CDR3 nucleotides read TGTGCCAGCAGCCAAGCGTGGCAGAGCACAGATACGCAGTATTTT. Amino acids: CASSQAWQSTDTQYF.

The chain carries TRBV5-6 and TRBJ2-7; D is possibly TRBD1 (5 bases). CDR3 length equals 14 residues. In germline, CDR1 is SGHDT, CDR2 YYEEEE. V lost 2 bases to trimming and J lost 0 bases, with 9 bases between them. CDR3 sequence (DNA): TGTGCCAGCAGCTTCTATGGGGCCTCCTACGAGCAGTACTTC. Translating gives CASSFYGASYEQYF.

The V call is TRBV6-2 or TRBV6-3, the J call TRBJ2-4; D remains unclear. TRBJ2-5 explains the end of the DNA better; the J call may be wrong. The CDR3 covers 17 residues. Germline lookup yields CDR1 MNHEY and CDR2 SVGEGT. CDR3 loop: CASSYSRTQQAMETQYF. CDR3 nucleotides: TGTGCCAGCAGTTACTCGAGGACCCAGCAAGCGATGGAGACCCAGTACTTC.

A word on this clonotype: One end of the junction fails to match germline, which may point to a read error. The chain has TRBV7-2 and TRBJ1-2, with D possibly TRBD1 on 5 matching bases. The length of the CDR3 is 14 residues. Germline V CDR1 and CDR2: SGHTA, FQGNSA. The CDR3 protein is CASSLDTGPYGHTF. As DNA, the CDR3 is TGTGCCAGCAGCTTAGATACAGGTCCCTATGGCCACACCTTC.

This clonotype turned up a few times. As DNA, the CDR3 is TGTGCCAGCAGTTCACGTCCCAGCACGCAGTATTTT. Translation gives CASSSRPSTQYF. The gene calls are TRBV12-3 or TRBV12-4 and TRBJ2-3, with D uncertain. The CDR3 runs 12 residues. V was pared by 4 bases and J by 9 bases, with 11 bases between.

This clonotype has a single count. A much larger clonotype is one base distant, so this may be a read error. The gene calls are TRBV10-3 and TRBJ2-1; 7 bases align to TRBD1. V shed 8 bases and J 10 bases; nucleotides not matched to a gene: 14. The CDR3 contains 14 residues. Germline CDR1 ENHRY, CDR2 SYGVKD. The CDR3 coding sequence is TGTGCCATCTCCCGGGACAGAAACGTGCAGGAGCAGTTCTTC. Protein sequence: CAISRDRNVQEQFF.

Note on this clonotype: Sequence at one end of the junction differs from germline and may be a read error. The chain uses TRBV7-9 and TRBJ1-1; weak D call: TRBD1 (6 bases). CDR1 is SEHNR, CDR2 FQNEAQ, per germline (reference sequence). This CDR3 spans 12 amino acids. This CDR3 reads CLLGAGGTEAFF. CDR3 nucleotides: TGCCTTTTGGGGGCTGGGGGCACTGAAGCTTTCTTT.

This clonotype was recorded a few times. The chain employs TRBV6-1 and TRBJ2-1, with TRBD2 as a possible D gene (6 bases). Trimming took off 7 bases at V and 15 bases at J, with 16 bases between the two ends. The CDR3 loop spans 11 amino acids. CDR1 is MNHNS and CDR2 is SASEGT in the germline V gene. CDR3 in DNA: TGTGCCAGCATGTGGGACTCTGTCGGGTTCTTC. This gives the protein CASMWDSVGFF.

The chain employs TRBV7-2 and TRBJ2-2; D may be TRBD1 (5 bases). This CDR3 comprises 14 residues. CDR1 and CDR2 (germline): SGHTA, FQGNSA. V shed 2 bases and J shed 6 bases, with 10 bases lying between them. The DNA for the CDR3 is TGTGCCAGCAGCTTAAATCCAGGGCCCGGGGAGCTGTTTTTT. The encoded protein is CASSLNPGPGELFF.